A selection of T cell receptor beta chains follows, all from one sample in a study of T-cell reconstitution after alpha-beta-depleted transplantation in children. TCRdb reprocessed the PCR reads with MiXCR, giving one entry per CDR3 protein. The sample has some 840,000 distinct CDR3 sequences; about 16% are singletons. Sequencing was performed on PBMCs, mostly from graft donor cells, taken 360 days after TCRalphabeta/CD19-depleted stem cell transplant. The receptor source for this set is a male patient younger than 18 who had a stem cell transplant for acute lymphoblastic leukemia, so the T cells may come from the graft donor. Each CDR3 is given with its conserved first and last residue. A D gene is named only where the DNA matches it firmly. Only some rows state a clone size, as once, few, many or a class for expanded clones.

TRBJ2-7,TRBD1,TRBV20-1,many,TGCAGTGCTAGGGGGACAGTGGAGCAGTACTTC,CSARGTVEQYF
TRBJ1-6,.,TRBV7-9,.,TGTGCCAGCAGCTTAGTTTCCTCTAATTCACCCCTCCACTTT,CASSLVSSNSPLHF
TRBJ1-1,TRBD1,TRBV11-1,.,TGTGCCAGCAGCCCGCCGGGACAGCAGAACACTGAAGCTTTCTTT,CASSPPGQQNTEAFF
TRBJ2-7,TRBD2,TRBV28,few,TGTGCCAGCAAGACTTGGGGGGGACCTTACGAGCAGTACTTC,CASKTWGGPYEQYF
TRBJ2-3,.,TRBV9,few,TGTGCCAGCAGCGTAGGGGGAGGTAGTTTTAGTCCGTCTTCAGCAGATACGCAGTATTTT,CASSVGGGSFSPSSADTQYF
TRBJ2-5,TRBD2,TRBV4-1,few,TGCGCCAGCAGCCAAGATCCTAGCGGCACGATGGGACAAGAGACCCAGTACTTC,CASSQDPSGTMGQETQYF
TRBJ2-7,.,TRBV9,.,TGTGCCAGGTCCGGGGACATTATTTACGAGCAGTACTTC,CARSGDIIYEQYF
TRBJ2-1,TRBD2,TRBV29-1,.,TGCAGCGTTTTTTCGCGGGAGGGGAATTACAATGAGCAGTTCTTC,CSVFSREGNYNEQFF
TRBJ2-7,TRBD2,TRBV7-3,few,TGTGCCAGCAGCGTTCTAGCGGGAGTTGCCGAGCAGTACTTC,CASSVLAGVAEQYF
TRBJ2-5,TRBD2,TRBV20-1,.,TGCAGTGCCAATAATTACGGGACTAGCGGACAAGAGACCCAGTACTTC,CSANNYGTSGQETQYF
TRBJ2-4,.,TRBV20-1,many,TGCAGTGCTAACAGGGTTAGGTACATTCAGTACTTC,CSANRVRYIQYF
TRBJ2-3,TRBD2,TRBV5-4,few,TGTGCCAGCAGCTTGGGAAGGACTAGCGGGAGGGCCCCTGGAGATACGCAGTATTTT,CASSLGRTSGRAPGDTQYF
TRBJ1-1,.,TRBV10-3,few,TGTGCCATCAGTGAGTCGATCCGCACTGAAGCTTTCTTT,CAISESIRTEAFF
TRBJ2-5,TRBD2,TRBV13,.,TGTGCCAGCAGCTGGATAGCGGGACTGAAAGAGACCCAGTACTTC,CASSWIAGLKETQYF
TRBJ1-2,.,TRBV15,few,TGTGCCACCAGCAGAGATCTCGGCGGGCTTGGCTACACCTTC,CATSRDLGGLGYTF
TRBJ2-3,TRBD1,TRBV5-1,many,TGCGCCAGCAGCCCAACAGGGGGGACCACAGATACGCAGTATTTT,CASSPTGGTTDTQYF
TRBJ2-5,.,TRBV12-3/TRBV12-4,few,TGTGCCAGCAGTCCCCTGCGAAGGGGGCAAGAGACCCAGTACTTC,CASSPLRRGQETQYF
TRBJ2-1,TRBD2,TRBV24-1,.,TGTGCCACCAGTGATTCATCCTCTAGCGGGAGGCTCAATGAGCAGTTCTTC,CATSDSSSSGRLNEQFF
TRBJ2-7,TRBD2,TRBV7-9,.,TGTGCCAGCAGCCCCCCGGGCGGCGGGAGGTCCTACGAGCAGTACTTC,CASSPPGGGRSYEQYF
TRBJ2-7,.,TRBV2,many,TGTGCCAGCAGTTGGCCGGACGAGCAGTACTTC,CASSWPDEQYF
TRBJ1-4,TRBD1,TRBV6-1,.,TGTGCCGGCCACAGGGACAGTAATGAAAAACTGTTTTTT,CAGHRDSNEKLFF
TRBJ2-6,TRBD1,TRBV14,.,TGTGCCAGCAGCCAAGTAATGGGGACAGGGTTCTCCCCCGCCGTCTCTGGGGCCAACGTCCTGACTTTC,CASSQVMGTGFSPAVSGANVLTF
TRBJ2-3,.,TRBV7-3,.,TGTGCCAGCAGCTTAAGGGCTCAACCCCCGGATACGCAGTATTTT,CASSLRAQPPDTQYF
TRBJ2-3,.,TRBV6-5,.,TGTGCCAGCAGTTGGGGGAGGAACACAGATACGCAGTATTTT,CASSWGRNTDTQYF
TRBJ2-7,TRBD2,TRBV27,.,TGTGCCAGCACTCCCCTTAAGCTAGCGGGAGGCTTCAGCTCCTACGAGCAGTACTTC,CASTPLKLAGGFSSYEQYF
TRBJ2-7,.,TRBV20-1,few,TGCAGTCTTTCCGCCAGCGGTACCTACGAGCAGTACTTC,CSLSASGTYEQYF
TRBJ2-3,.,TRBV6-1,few,TGTGCCAGCAGATCCATGGGGGTCGTGGGAGATACGCAGTATTTT,CASRSMGVVGDTQYF
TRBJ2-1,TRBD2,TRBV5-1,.,TGCGCCAGCAGCTTGCGACTAGCGGGAGTACAGGAGCAGTTCTTC,CASSLRLAGVQEQFF
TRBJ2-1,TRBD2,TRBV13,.,TGTGCCAGCAGCTCAACTAGCGGGGATTCCTACAATGAGCAGTTCTTC,CASSSTSGDSYNEQFF
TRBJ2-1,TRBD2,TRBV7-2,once,TGTGCCAGCAGCTTCCCGGTTCTGCGGGAGAGTAATGAGCAGTTCTTC,CASSFPVLRESNEQFF
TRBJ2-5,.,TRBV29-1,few,TGCAGCGGTGGTCCCGGTGCGACCCAGTACTTC,CSGGPGATQYF
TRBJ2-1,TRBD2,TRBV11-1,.,TGTGCCAGCAGCCAAGCAGCGGGAGGGAACAATGAGCAGTTCTTC,CASSQAAGGNNEQFF
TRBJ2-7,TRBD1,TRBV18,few,TGTGCCAGCTCACCACTTATCCGGGACAGGGGATCCTACGAGCAGTACTTC,CASSPLIRDRGSYEQYF
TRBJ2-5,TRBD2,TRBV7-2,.,TGTGCCAGCAGTCGGGACGGGAGGCAAGAGACCCAGTACTTC,CASSRDGRQETQYF
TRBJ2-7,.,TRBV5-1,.,TGCGCCAGCAGCTCCTCGGACCTAGGGGCCTACGAGCAGTACTTC,CASSSSDLGAYEQYF
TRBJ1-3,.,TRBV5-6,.,TGTGCCAGCAGCCTCGGGCCCCAAAGGGGAAACACCATATATTTT,CASSLGPQRGNTIYF
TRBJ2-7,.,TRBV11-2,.,TGTGCCAGCAGCTTTAGGGGGGGAGGGCTAGCGGACGGAAGCTCCTACGAGCAGTACTTC,CASSFRGGGLADGSSYEQYF
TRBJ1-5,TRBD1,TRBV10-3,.,TGTGCCATCAGTGAGGGACAGGGTGAGCCCCAGCATTTT,CAISEGQGEPQHF
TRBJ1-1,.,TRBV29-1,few,TGCAGCGTTTACACGAACACTGAAGCTTTCTTT,CSVYTNTEAFF
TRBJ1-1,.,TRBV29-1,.,TGCAGCGTTGCGGCTGGGGGGAGGACTGAAGCTTTCTTT,CSVAAGGRTEAFF
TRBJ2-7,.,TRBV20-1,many,TGCAGTGCCAGTTCCCCCCGCTACGAGCAGTACTTC,CSASSPRYEQYF
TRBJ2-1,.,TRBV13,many,TGTGCCAGCAGCCAATCGTCCTACAATGAGCAGTTCTTC,CASSQSSYNEQFF
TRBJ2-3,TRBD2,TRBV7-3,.,TGTGCCAGCAGTTTTTCCGCGGGAGTAACAGATACGCAGTATTTT,CASSFSAGVTDTQYF
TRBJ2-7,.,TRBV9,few,TGTGCCAGCAGCGCCGGTCCCGACTACGAGCAGTACTTC,CASSAGPDYEQYF
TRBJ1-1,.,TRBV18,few,TGTGCCAGCTCACCCCGTAATTCATTCGCCATATTT,CASSPRNSFAIF
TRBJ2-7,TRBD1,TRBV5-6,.,TGTGCCAGCAGCTTAAGGGGGCCCGACGAGCAGTACTTC,CASSLRGPDEQYF
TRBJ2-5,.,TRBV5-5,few,TGTGCCAGCAGCCATCGGCTGGGGGGCGTTGAGACCCAGTACTTC,CASSHRLGGVETQYF
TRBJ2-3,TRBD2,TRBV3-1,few,TGTGCCAGCAGCCATCCGGGACTAGCGGGAGTCCGGGGCACAGATACGCAGTATTTT,CASSHPGLAGVRGTDTQYF
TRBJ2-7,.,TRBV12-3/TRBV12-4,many,TGTGCCTCCCAACAGGGCTACGAGCAGTACTTC,CASQQGYEQYF
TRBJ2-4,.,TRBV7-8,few,TGTGCCAGCAGCTTACGTCCAGCCAAAAACATTCAGTACTTC,CASSLRPAKNIQYF
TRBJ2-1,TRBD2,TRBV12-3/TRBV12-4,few,TGTGCCAGCAGTTTCGGACTAGATCGCAATGAGCAGTTCTTC,CASSFGLDRNEQFF
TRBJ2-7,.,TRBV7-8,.,TGTGCCAGCAGCTTAAGGATGCTTAAGGTCGAGCAGTACTTC,CASSLRMLKVEQYF
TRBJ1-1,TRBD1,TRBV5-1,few,TGCGCCAGCACTAGGGGGCGCGAAGCTTTCTTT,CASTRGREAFF
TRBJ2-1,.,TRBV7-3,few,TGTGCCAGCAGCTTACTGATCTACAATGAGCAGTTCTTC,CASSLLIYNEQFF
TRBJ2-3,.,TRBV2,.,TGTGCCAGCAGTGATATAAGAAGGGGAGGAGCAGATACGCAGTATTTT,CASSDIRRGGADTQYF
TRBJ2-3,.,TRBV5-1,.,TGCGCCAGCAGCTTGACCGACACAGATACGCAGTATTTT,CASSLTDTDTQYF
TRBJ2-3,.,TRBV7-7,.,TGTGCCAGCAGCTTAGCCAGTGACTGGGCAGATACGCAGTATTTT,CASSLASDWADTQYF
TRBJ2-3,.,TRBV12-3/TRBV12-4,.,TGTGCCAGCAGTCCCCGTGGGGGTGTAGGCATAGATACGCAGTATTTT,CASSPRGGVGIDTQYF